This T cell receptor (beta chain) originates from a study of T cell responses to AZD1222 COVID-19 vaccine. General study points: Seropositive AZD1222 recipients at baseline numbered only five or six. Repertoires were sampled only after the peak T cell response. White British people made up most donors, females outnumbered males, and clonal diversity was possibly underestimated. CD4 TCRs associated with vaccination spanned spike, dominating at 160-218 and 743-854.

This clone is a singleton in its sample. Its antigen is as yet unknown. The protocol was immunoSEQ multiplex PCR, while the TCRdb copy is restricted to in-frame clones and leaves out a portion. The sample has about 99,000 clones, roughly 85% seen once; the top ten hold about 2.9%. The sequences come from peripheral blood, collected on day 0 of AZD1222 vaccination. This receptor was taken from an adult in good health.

The CDR3 coding sequence is TGCAGCTCGGACAGCCCTAACTATGGCTACACCTTC. Translated, it gives CSSDSPNYGYTF. The rearrangement uses TRBV29-1 and TRBJ1-2, with D possibly matching TRBD1 (6 bases). V was cut by 8 bases and J by 0 bases, with 10 bases left in between. The CDR3 runs 12 residues. CDR1 and CDR2 from the germline V gene are SQVTM and ANQGSEA.